This TCR beta chain was sequenced during a study of graft-versus-host responses after intestinal transplantation. The assay was immunoSEQ multiplex PCR, and TCRdb's table has in-frame clones only and misses some. This sample has about 39,000 clones; roughly 93% occur once, and the top ten carry less than 25%. V shed 2 bases, J shed 8 bases, and the junction held 12 bases outside the gene matches. The CDR3 totals 16 residues. Per the germline V gene, CDR1 is SGHTA and CDR2 is FQGNSA. A word on this clone: Antigen specificity is unknown.

Study-level points and caveats: GvH clones turned up in recipient marrow; some had shown up first in ileum or blood.

The TCR sequence derives from a human donor who was the organ donor for an intestinal transplant. V and J are TRBV7-2 and TRBJ1-2; 9 bases align to TRBD1. Sequenced material: unstimulated CD8+ T cells sorted from spleen or lymph node cells, taken before transplant. The DNA for the CDR3 is TGTGCCAGCAGCTTAAGACCCGGGACAGGGTTAGGGGGCTACACCTTC. Translating gives CASSLRPGTGLGGYTF.